This passage covers 9 T cell receptor beta chains from one sample sequenced in a study of OX40 agonist ivuxolimab in advanced cancers. The assay was immunoSEQ multiplex PCR, and TCRdb's table has in-frame clones only and misses some. Of 65,000 to 80,000 clones detected, more than 75% appear once; the ten largest clones hold 8.2%. The sequencing here drew on CD4+ or CD8+ T cells sorted from blood, taken in a trial of the OX40 agonist ivuxolimab. The receptors here all came from an adult with an advanced solid tumor such as melanoma, head and neck, liver or kidney cancer.

The chain employs TRBV7-6 and TRBJ1-6; D is unresolved. V lost 6 bases to trimming and J lost 7 bases, with 13 bases between them. Germline V gene data show CDR1 as SGHVS and CDR2 as FNYEAQ. The CDR3 is made up of 14 amino acids. CDR3 loop: CASSLISGNSPLHF. The CDR3 DNA sequence: TGTGCCAGCAGTCTCATCTCAGGCAATTCACCCCTCCACTTT.

This clone was found once. This chain joins TRBV4-2 and TRBJ1-6; D may be TRBD1 (6 bases). This CDR3 comprises 15 residues. Germline CDR1 is LGHNA and CDR2 is YNFKEQ. The ends were cut back, 5 bases at V and 2 bases at J, with 10 bases in the middle. Here the CDR3 reads CASSTGQPYNSPLHF. The CDR3 DNA reads TGTGCCAGCAGCACCGGACAGCCCTATAATTCACCCCTCCACTTT.

The chain carries TRBV7-9 and TRBJ1-4; 7 bases align to TRBD1. CDR1 SEHNR and CDR2 FQNEAQ come from the germline V gene (reference sequence). V was pared by 2 bases and J by 4 bases, with 1 base of the junction left unmatched. The CDR3 covers 14 residues. Here the CDR3 reads CASSLQGVNEKLFF. CDR3 nucleotide sequence: TGTGCCAGCAGCTTACAGGGGGTTAATGAAAAACTGTTTTTT. The full variable domain, in which reference TRBV7-9 and TRBJ1-4 provide the parts outside the CDR3, is DTGVSQNPRHKITKRGQNVTFRCDPISEHNRLYWYRQTLGQGPEFLTYFQNEAQLEKSRLLSDRFSAERPKGSFSTLEIQRTEQGDSAMYLCASSLQGVNEKLFFGSGTQLSVL.

V gene TRBV6-5 combines with J gene TRBJ2-2; D call uncertain. With 6 bases removed from V and 5 bases from J, the gap between germline ends came to 4 bases. CDR3 length: 11 amino acids. Germline V lookup: CDR1 MNHEY, CDR2 SVGAGI. DNA of the CDR3: TGTGCCAGCAGGGAGACCGGGGAGCTGTTTTTT. This encodes CASRETGELFF.

The chain links TRBV30 to TRBJ2-7; D unclear. CDR1 is GTSNPN and CDR2 is SVGIG in the germline V gene (reference sequence). V lost 2 bases, J lost 3 bases, and 8 bases lay in between. This CDR3 is 12 amino acids long. The CDR3 DNA reads TGTGCCTGGAGTCGGATCTTCTACGAGCAGTACTTC. Encoded protein: CAWSRIFYEQYF.

CDR3 protein: CASSDGGYQGRETQYF. The CDR3 DNA follows: TGTGCCAGCAGCGACGGCGGGTACCAAGGGCGAGAGACCCAGTACTTC. J is TRBJ2-5 and V is TRBV5-8; a possible D gene is TRBD2 (5 bases). CDR1 and CDR2 from the germline V gene are SGHTS and YDEGEE. This CDR3 has 16 amino acids. The V end was cut by 4 bases, the J end by 4 bases, with 20 bases between.

CDR3 DNA sequence: TGTGCCAGCAGCTTAGAGGTTATCGGAAGCTCTGGAAACACCATATATTTT. Its translation is CASSLEVIGSSGNTIYF. V usage is TRBV7-8 and J usage is TRBJ1-3; D is undetermined. The CDR3 is 17 amino acids. The V end was cut by 1 base, the J end by 0 bases, with 13 bases between. CDR1 and CDR2 from the germline V gene are SGHVS and FQNEAQ.

The V call is TRBV6-5, the J call TRBJ2-7; TRBD2 is a possible D gene (5 bases). V was shortened by 6 bases and J by 7 bases, with 19 bases between the two germline ends. Germline CDR1 MNHEY, CDR2 SVGAGI. CDR3 size: 14 residues. Here the CDR3 DNA reads TGTGCCAGCAGGCTCGGGGTGGCAGCTCGGGAGCAGTACGTC. Protein: CASRLGVAAREQYV.

The chain combines TRBV5-1 with TRBJ2-5; D is possibly TRBD2 (5 bases). This CDR3 contains 12 residues. CDR1 SGHRS and CDR2 YFSETQ come from the germline V gene. Between the trimmed V and J ends, which lost 3 bases and 5 bases, there was a span of 8 bases. Here the CDR3 reads CASSYEGETQYF. The CDR3 coding sequence is TGCGCCAGCAGCTACGAGGGCGAGACCCAGTACTTC.